This T cell receptor beta chain was identified during a study of blood T cell repertoires in COVID-19. Study at large: The United States, Italy and Spain supplied acute and convalescent COVID-19 samples. PBMCs, B-cell-depleted T cells, or T cells provided the cDNA or gDNA that made up the material.

Germline CDR1 MNHNS, CDR2 SASEGT. There are 16 residues in the CDR3. Deletions cut 4 bases from V and 1 base from J, with 16 bases between. Per the original data handling: For nucleated cells, counts were estimated from reference gene primer amplification. Clones were sequenced by immunoSEQ multiplex PCR, and TCRdb holds only the in-frame ones, with some missing. V and J calls and clone size follow that table, whereas D and trimming were derived from the DNA. The table lists roughly 100,000 clones, roughly 84% of them singletons. The table lists this clone with a few counts. The source is a human donor in a cohort sampled during active COVID-19. The material sequenced was peripheral blood. The rearrangement links TRBV6-1 to TRBJ1-1; tentative D call: TRBD1 (6 bases). The CDR3: CASSVLPTGRNTEAFF. Written as DNA, the CDR3 is TGTGCCAGCAGTGTTCTTCCGACAGGTAGGAACACTGAAGCTTTCTTT.